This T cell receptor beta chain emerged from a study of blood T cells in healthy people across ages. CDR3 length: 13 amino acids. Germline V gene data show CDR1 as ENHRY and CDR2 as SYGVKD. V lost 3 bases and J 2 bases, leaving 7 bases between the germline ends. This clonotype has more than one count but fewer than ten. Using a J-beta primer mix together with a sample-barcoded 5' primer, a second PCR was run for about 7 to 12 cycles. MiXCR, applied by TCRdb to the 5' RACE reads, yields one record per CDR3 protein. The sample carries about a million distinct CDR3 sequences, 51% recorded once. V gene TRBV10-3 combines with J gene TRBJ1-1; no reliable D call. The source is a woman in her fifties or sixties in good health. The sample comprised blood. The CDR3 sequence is CAISEDINTEAFF. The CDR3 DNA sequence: TGTGCCATCAGTGAAGACATTAACACTGAAGCTTTCTTT.